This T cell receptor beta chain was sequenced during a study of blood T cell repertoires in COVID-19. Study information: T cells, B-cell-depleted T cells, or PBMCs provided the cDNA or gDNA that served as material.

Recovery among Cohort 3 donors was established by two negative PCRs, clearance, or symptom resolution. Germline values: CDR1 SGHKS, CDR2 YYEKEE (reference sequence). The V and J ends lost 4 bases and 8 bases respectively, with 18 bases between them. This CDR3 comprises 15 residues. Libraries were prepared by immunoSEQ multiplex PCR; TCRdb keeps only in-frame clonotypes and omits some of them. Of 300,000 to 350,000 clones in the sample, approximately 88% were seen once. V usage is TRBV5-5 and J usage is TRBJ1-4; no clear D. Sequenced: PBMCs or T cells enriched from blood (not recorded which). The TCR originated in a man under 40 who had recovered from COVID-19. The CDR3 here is CASSLQLEGGEKLFF. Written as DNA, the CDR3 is TGTGCCAGCAGCCTTCAGCTCGAAGGAGGGGAAAAACTGTTTTTT.